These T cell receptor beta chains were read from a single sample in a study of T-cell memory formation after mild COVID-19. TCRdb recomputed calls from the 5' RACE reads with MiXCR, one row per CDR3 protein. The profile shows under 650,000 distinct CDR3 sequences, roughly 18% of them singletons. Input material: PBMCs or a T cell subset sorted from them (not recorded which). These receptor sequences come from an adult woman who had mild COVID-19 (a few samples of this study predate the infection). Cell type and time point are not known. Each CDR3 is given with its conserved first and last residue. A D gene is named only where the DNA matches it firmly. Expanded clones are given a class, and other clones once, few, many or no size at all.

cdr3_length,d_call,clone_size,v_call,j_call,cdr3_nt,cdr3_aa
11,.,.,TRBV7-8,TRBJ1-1,TGTGCCACCAGAAGGGGACTGGAAGCTTTCTTT,CATRRGLEAFF
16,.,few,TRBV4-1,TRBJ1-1,TGCGCCAGCAGCCAAGCAGGGGATGTAGGGAACACTGAAGCTTTCTTT,CASSQAGDVGNTEAFF
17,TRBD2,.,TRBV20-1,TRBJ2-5,TGCAGTGCTAGAGTTGCGGCGGGGGGGCCCGCGAGAGAGACCCAGTACTTC,CSARVAAGGPARETQYF
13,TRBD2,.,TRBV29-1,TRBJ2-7,TGCAGCGCACTAGCGGGGATCACCTACGAGCAGTACTTC,CSALAGITYEQYF
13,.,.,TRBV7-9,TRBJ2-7,TGTGCCAGCAGCTTAGAACGGATCTACGAGCAGTACTTC,CASSLERIYEQYF
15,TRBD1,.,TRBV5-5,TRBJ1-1,TGTGCCAGCAGCTTATTGGGACAGCCAGACACTGAAGCTTTCTTT,CASSLLGQPDTEAFF
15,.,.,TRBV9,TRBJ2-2,TGTGCCAGCAGCGTAGCGACTGCTAACACCGGGGAGCTGTTTTTT,CASSVATANTGELFF
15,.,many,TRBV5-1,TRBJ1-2,TGCGCCAGCAGCTTGGACTTCGGCAGCAACTATGGCTACACCTTC,CASSLDFGSNYGYTF
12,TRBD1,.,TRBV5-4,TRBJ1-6,TGTGCCAGCAGCCGAGACAGACAGGGAGCAAGTTTC,CASSRDRQGASF
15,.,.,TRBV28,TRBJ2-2,TGTGCCAGCAGTTTGGGACTCCTGAACACCGGGGAGCTGTTTTTT,CASSLGLLNTGELFF
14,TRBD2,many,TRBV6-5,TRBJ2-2,TGTGCCAGCAGTCCGGGACTATGGACCGGGGAGCTGTTTTTT,CASSPGLWTGELFF
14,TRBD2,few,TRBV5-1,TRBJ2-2,TGCGCCAGCAGGGGAACAGGACTAGCCGGGGAGCTGTTTTTT,CASRGTGLAGELFF
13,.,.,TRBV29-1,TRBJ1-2,TGCAGCGTTGAACACAGTAATAACTATGGCTACACCTTC,CSVEHSNNYGYTF
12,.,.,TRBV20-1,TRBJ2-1,TGCAGTGCTAGAGGTGGGGAGGGGGGGCAGTTCTTC,CSARGGEGGQFF
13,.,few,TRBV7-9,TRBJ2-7,TGTGCCAGCAGGGGGACGCCACAACGGGAGCAGTACTTC,CASRGTPQREQYF
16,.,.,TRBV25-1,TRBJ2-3,TGTGCCAGCAGTGAGGGGGGGACAGAGAACACAGATACGCAGTATTTT,CASSEGGTENTDTQYF
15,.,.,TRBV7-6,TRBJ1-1,TGTGCCAGCAGCTTAGCGGGGGGCAAGAACACTGAAGCTTTCTTT,CASSLAGGKNTEAFF
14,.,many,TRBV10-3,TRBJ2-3,TGTGCCATCAGTGCTTGGGGGTTCACAGATACGCAGTATTTT,CAISAWGFTDTQYF
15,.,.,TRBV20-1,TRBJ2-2,TGCAGTGCTAGAAGCGGGCTCGGGTACACCGGGGAGCTGTTTTTT,CSARSGLGYTGELFF
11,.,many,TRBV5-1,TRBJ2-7,TGTGCCAGCAGCTCGAACTACGAGCAGTACTTC,CASSSNYEQYF
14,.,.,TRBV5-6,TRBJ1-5,TGTGCCAGCAGCTCGACAGAGGGCGATCAGCCCCAGCATTTT,CASSSTEGDQPQHF
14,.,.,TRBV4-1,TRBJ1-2,TGCGCCAGCAGCCAATTCGCCGGGGACTATGGCTACACCTTC,CASSQFAGDYGYTF
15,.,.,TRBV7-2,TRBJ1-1,TGTGCCATCAGCTTAGACCCGGTAATGAACACTGAAGCTTTCTTT,CAISLDPVMNTEAFF
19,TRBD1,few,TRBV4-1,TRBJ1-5,TGCGCCAGCAGCCCCCTCTTCGGACAGGGGGGGGAAAGCAATCAGCCCCAGCATTTT,CASSPLFGQGGESNQPQHF
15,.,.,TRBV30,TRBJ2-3,TGTGCCTGGAGTGCGGCTGGAATAAGCACAGATACGCAGTATTTT,CAWSAAGISTDTQYF
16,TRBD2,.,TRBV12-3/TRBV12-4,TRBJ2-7,TGTGCCAGCAGTACGACTAGCGGGAGTGGTTCCTACGAGCAGTACTTC,CASSTTSGSGSYEQYF
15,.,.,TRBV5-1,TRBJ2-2,TGCGCCAGCAGCACCGGGACCTCAGGGACCGGGGAGCTGTTTTTT,CASSTGTSGTGELFF
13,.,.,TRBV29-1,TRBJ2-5,TGCAGCGTTGAAATACAGGGAAGGGAGACCCAGTACTTC,CSVEIQGRETQYF
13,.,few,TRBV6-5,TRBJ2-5,TGTGCCAGCAGTCCGGGCGGCCCAGGGGCCCAGTACTTC,CASSPGGPGAQYF
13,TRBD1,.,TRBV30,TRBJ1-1,TGTGCCTGGAGAGACAGGGGCGCGACTGAAGCTTTCTTT,CAWRDRGATEAFF
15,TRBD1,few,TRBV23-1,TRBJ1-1,TGCGCCAGCAGTCAATCGGGCACAGGGGGCACTGAAGCTTTCTTT,CASSQSGTGGTEAFF
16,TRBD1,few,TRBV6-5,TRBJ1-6,TGTGCCAGCAGTGAACGGGACAGGGTATACCATTCACCCCTCCACTTT,CASSERDRVYHSPLHF
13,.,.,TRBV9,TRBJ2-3,TGTGCCAGCAGCGTAGGCGCCACAGATACGCAGTATTTT,CASSVGATDTQYF
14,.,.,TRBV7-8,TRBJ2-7,TGTGCCAGCAGCTTAGAAAGACTCGGGCGCGAGCAGTACTTC,CASSLERLGREQYF
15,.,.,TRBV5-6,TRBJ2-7,TGTGCCAGCAGCGTACCGGGACCGGACTTTAACGAGCAGTACTTC,CASSVPGPDFNEQYF
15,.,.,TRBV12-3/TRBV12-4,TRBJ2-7,TGTGCCAGCAGTTTGTCAGGGTTTCTTACCTACGAGCAGTACTTC,CASSLSGFLTYEQYF
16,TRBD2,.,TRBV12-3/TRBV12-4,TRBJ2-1,TGTGCCAGCAGTTTAGCGGGACTAGCGGGGTACAATGAGCAGTTCTTC,CASSLAGLAGYNEQFF
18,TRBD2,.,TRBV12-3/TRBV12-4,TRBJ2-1,TGTGCCAGCAGTTTTGGGACTAGCGGGAGGGCCTTCTACAATGAGCAGTTCTTC,CASSFGTSGRAFYNEQFF
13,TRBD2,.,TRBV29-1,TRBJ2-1,TGCAGCGTTATTCCCGGGGGGTATAATGAGCAGTTCTTC,CSVIPGGYNEQFF
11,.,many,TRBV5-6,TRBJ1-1,TGTGCCAGCAGCTTAAGGGGGGAAGCTTTCTTT,CASSLRGEAFF
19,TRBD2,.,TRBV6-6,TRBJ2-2,TGTGCCAGCAGTTACCGATCCTCGGGGACTAGCGGTATCACCGGGGAGCTGTTTTTT,CASSYRSSGTSGITGELFF